This T cell receptor (beta chain) was found in a study of early T cells in non-severe SARS-CoV-2 infection (dated by TCRdb to the early 2020s). Some background on the complete study: Because TCR sequencing relied on bulk RNA taken from unsorted whole blood, pairing of alpha and beta chains was not possible.

The study was a case-control design nested within a healthcare worker cohort in London, UK, with weekly nasopharyngeal swab PCR tests and blood sampling. Healthcare workers were recruited during the week of the UK lockdown, between 23 and 31 March 2020, and followed weekly for up to roughly 16 weeks. A note on this clonotype: The target of this receptor is not known. Base qualities were left out, and no much larger clone turns up one base away.

Beyond this particular receptor, the publication reports: VDJdb matching was skewed toward anti-spike CD8 responses and likely underestimated virus-specific expansions by missing private and CD4 specificities.

Library prep was done by 5' RACE. TCRdb shows the sequencer as NextSeq 500. In the TCR library protocol, unique molecular identifiers were attached to individual cDNA molecules to correct for PCR bias and sequencing error. Both TCR alpha and beta chains were sequenced, and tight co-correlation was observed between alpha and beta sequence abundances in each sample. On the authors' methods: Decombinator V4 was used to annotate the V gene, J gene and CDR3 of the TCR sequences. TCRs were defined as expanded if a significant change between any two time points was detected under a Poisson model with p below 0.0001. TCR abundances were normalised to the total number of TCRs sequenced per sample and expressed as counts per million. TRAV1-2 paired with TRAJ12, TRAJ20 or TRAJ33 defined MAIT TCRs, while TRAV10 paired with TRAJ18 defined iNKT TCRs. VDJdb, accessed 1 November 2021, was searched for CMV, EBV and SARS-CoV-2 annotated TCRs, excluding TCRs annotated for multiple antigens. TCRdb cleaned the public reads at Q25 with fastp, built clones with MiXCR and kept in-frame beta chains. Entries are consolidated by CDR3 protein sequence, retaining the most common genes and DNA. Here the V and J calls rest on TCRdb's processing, not on the authors' analysis. The sample contains over 80,000 distinct CDR3 sequences, 14% to 15% of them found a single time. Around 9.9% of the sample belongs to the ten largest clones.

V sheds 5 bases and J sheds 7 bases, leaving 12 bases between their ends. The CDR3 goes from the cysteine to the phenylalanine over 12 residues. Of all the DNA, just the CDR3 is kept, 36 bases in frame from base 1. The germline V gene encodes CDR1 SQVTM and CDR2 ANQGSEA. Specimen: whole blood. This TCR came from an adult who was a healthcare worker with PCR-confirmed SARS-CoV-2 infection or an uninfected control (not recorded which). Rearrangement joined TRBV29-1 to TRBJ2-1; the D gene cannot be resolved beyond TRBD1 or TRBD2, each matching 5 bases. CDR3 protein: CSVKGGGNEQFF. In nucleotide form, the sequence is TGCAGCGTTAAAGGTGGGGGAAATGAGCAGTTCTTC.